A selection of T cell receptor beta chains follows, all from one sample in a study of post-analysis software for immune sequencing data. One entry per CDR3 protein, called by TCRdb with MiXCR from the PCR reads. The sample yields roughly 600,000 distinct CDR3 sequences, about 44% seen once. Sequencing was carried out using blood. The receptors come from a girl between 5 and 17 years old with multiple sclerosis. Both conserved end residues are part of each CDR3. D genes are given only for firm matches. The size of a clone is reported for some rows only, either as once, few or many, or as a class for expanded clones.

clone size	V gene	J gene	D gene	CDR3 DNA	CDR3 protein
few	TRBV5-1	TRBJ2-5	-	TGCGCCAGCAGACCTGACAGCAGCCAAGAGACCCAGTACTTC	CASRPDSSQETQYF
-	TRBV16	TRBJ1-1	-	TGTGCCAGCAGCCAATTCGGCGCAGGGGTGACTGAAGCTTTCTTT	CASSQFGAGVTEAFF
-	TRBV3-1	TRBJ1-2	TRBD1	TGTGCCAGCAGCCGCAGGGGGTCCGTCGGTGGCTACACCTTC	CASSRRGSVGGYTF
-	TRBV5-1	TRBJ2-5	-	TGCGCCAGTAGACTAGGAGGAGAGACCCAGTACTTC	CASRLGGETQYF
many	TRBV5-5	TRBJ2-5	TRBD1	TGTGCCAGCAGCTCACAACCGGGACAGCAAGAGACCCAGTACTTC	CASSSQPGQQETQYF
once	TRBV2	TRBJ2-1	TRBD2	TGTGCCAGCAGCCTCGAACTCCCGACTAGCGGGAATGAGCAGTTCTTC	CASSLELPTSGNEQFF
-	TRBV20-1	TRBJ2-1	TRBD2	TGCAGTGCTTGGGGATATGCGGGGGGGCCTTACAATGAGCAGTTCTTC	CSAWGYAGGPYNEQFF
-	TRBV20-1	TRBJ1-1	-	TGCAGTGCCAGGACAGCGATGAACACTGAAGCTTTCTTT	CSARTAMNTEAFF
-	TRBV7-2	TRBJ2-5	TRBD2	TGTGCCAGCAGCTCCCAGCGGGGCGAAGAGACCCAGTACTTC	CASSSQRGEETQYF
few	TRBV6-5	TRBJ2-5	-	TGTGCCAGCAGTTTAGGGGATTGGCAGTACTTC	CASSLGDWQYF
-	TRBV20-1	TRBJ2-5	-	TGCAGTGCTAGAACTGACCTCTACGGGCAGTACTTC	CSARTDLYGQYF
-	TRBV5-1	TRBJ2-3	-	TGCGCCAGCAGCTTGGACGGGACAAGGAGGATCAACACGCAGTATTTT	CASSLDGTRRINTQYF
-	TRBV7-9	TRBJ2-7	-	TGTGCCAGCGGCTCCATCTACGAGCAGTACTTC	CASGSIYEQYF
few	TRBV12-3/TRBV12-4	TRBJ2-1	TRBD1	TGTGCCAGCACCTCGGACAGGGCAGACAATGAGCAGTTCTTC	CASTSDRADNEQFF
-	TRBV6-1	TRBJ2-7	-	TGTGCCAGCATCTACAGGCTGGCAGGGGAGCAGTACTTC	CASIYRLAGEQYF
few	TRBV12-3/TRBV12-4	TRBJ2-3	TRBD2	TGTGCCAGCAGTTCCGGACTAGCGGGGGGTAGCACAGATACGCAGTATTTT	CASSSGLAGGSTDTQYF
once	TRBV5-1	TRBJ2-3	-	TGCGCCAGCAGCTTGGGCCAGACCGGGGATACGCAGTATTTT	CASSLGQTGDTQYF
-	TRBV7-6	TRBJ2-1	-	TGTGCCAGCAGCTCTCCCCCAGGAGGGGTTAATGAGCAGTTCTTC	CASSSPPGGVNEQFF
-	TRBV19	TRBJ1-2	-	TGTGCCAGTAGCTTGCCGGCGGGCGACAGCCTCTATGGTGGCTACACCTTC	CASSLPAGDSLYGGYTF
-	TRBV4-1	TRBJ1-1	-	TGCGCCAGCAGCCAAGTGGGAGGGAACCCTGAAGCTTTCTTT	CASSQVGGNPEAFF
-	TRBV29-1	TRBJ1-2	TRBD1	TGCAGCGTTGACGACAGGGGGGATGGCTACACCTTC	CSVDDRGDGYTF
-	TRBV2	TRBJ2-5	TRBD2	TGTGCCAGCAGCGGACTAGCGGGAGGGCCGGGACAAGAGACCCAGTACTTC	CASSGLAGGPGQETQYF
-	TRBV4-1	TRBJ2-1	TRBD2	TGCGCCAGCAGCCATCCCCTGGGGGGGTCAAGCTCCTACAATGAGCAGTTCTTC	CASSHPLGGSSSYNEQFF
-	TRBV9	TRBJ1-2	TRBD1	TGTGCCAGCAGCACGACAGGGCGGAACTATGGCTACACCTTC	CASSTTGRNYGYTF
-	TRBV6-5	TRBJ2-4	-	TGTGCCAGCAGTTCCACTGTAGCCAAAAACATTCAGTACTTC	CASSSTVAKNIQYF
-	TRBV9	TRBJ2-3	-	TGTGCCAGCAGCCAAGACAGCTCGCCGGGAGATACGCAGTATTTT	CASSQDSSPGDTQYF
few	TRBV5-1	TRBJ2-1	TRBD2	TGCGCCAGCAGCTCCCCTAGACTAGCGGGAGCATCCTTATCGTACAATGAGCAGTTCTTC	CASSSPRLAGASLSYNEQFF
few	TRBV7-3	TRBJ2-7	-	TGTGCCAGCAGACATGAAACAGGCTACGAGCAGTACTTC	CASRHETGYEQYF
-	TRBV5-6	TRBJ1-2	TRBD1	TGTGCCAGCAGCTTGCCGGTGACGGACAGGGCGGTTGGCTACACCTTC	CASSLPVTDRAVGYTF
few	TRBV9	TRBJ2-7	-	TGTGCCAGCAGCCCCCGCGGGCCGACCTACGAGCAGTACTTC	CASSPRGPTYEQYF
-	TRBV7-3	TRBJ2-1	-	TGTGCCAGCAGCCGCGGGGGCAGCTACGGGGACAATGAGCAGTTCTTC	CASSRGGSYGDNEQFF
once	TRBV10-3	TRBJ1-1	-	TGTGCCATCAGACGGGGTGGGAGCACTGAAGCTTTCTTT	CAIRRGGSTEAFF
-	TRBV27	TRBJ2-5	TRBD1	TGTGCCAGCAGTTCCCCCCTGGACAGGGTGGAGGAGACCCAGTACTTC	CASSSPLDRVEETQYF
few	TRBV5-1	TRBJ2-5	-	TGCGCCAGCAGCAGGGCGGGACTGGGGGAGACCCAGTACTTC	CASSRAGLGETQYF
-	TRBV20-1	TRBJ2-1	-	TGCAGTGCTAGAGTGGGGGCCACCAATGAGCAGTTCTTC	CSARVGATNEQFF
-	TRBV7-2	TRBJ1-1	TRBD1	TGTGCCAGCAGCTCCGGACAGGGGGGTTTCGCTGAAGCTTTCTTT	CASSSGQGGFAEAFF
-	TRBV20-1	TRBJ1-5	TRBD1	TGCAGTGCTAGAGATCCGGGACAGGGGGCGGATCAGCCCCAGCATTTT	CSARDPGQGADQPQHF
few	TRBV6-6	TRBJ2-7	TRBD2	TGTGCCTCAGACCATGGAACTAGCGGGATTGGTTCGTACTTC	CASDHGTSGIGSYF
-	TRBV14	TRBJ2-3	TRBD2	TGTGCCAGCAGCCAAGAAAGGCCTAGCGGGGGCGGATGGGCAGATACGCAGTATTTT	CASSQERPSGGGWADTQYF
many	TRBV24-1	TRBJ2-1	-	TGTGCCACCAGTGAAACCGGGACGACCGGAAATGAGCAGTTCTTC	CATSETGTTGNEQFF
few	TRBV7-2	TRBJ2-7	TRBD1	TGTGCCAGCAACCTCATAGGACAGGGGGGGTCCTACGAGCAGTACTTC	CASNLIGQGGSYEQYF
-	TRBV15	TRBJ2-3	-	TGTGCCACCAGCAGAGAGGCTAACACAGATACGCGGTATTTT	CATSREANTDTRYF
-	TRBV12-3/TRBV12-4	TRBJ2-1	TRBD2	TGTGCCAGCAGTTACCGGACTAGCGGGGGGGAGAATGAGCAGTTCTTC	CASSYRTSGGENEQFF
many	TRBV29-1	TRBJ2-7	TRBD1	TGCAGCGCCGGACAGGGCCCCCTCTACGAGCAGTACTTC	CSAGQGPLYEQYF
-	TRBV5-1	TRBJ2-5	-	TGCGCCAGCAGCTTGGCCCACCGGGAGCCCCAGTACTTC	CASSLAHREPQYF
-	TRBV3-1	TRBJ2-1	TRBD2	TGTGCCAGCAGCCAGTCCGGGACTAGCTTCTACAATGAGCAGTTCTTC	CASSQSGTSFYNEQFF
-	TRBV20-1	TRBJ2-1	TRBD2	TGCAGTGCTAGAGGGACTAGCGGGAGCTCCTACAATGAGCAGTTCTTC	CSARGTSGSSYNEQFF
-	TRBV9	TRBJ1-2	-	TGTGCCAGCAGCCCCTCGGGCAGTACCGTCTCCCGGTATGGCTACACCTTC	CASSPSGSTVSRYGYTF
-	TRBV5-6	TRBJ2-3	TRBD2	TGTGCCAGCAGCACGGGACTAGCGTTCATTACAGATACGCAGTATTTT	CASSTGLAFITDTQYF
-	TRBV3-1	TRBJ2-1	-	TGTGCCAGCAGCCAAGAATTACAGGGCTATGAGCAGTTCTTC	CASSQELQGYEQFF